Below are 3 T cell receptor beta chains sequenced from a single sample in a study of beta chain features in type 1 diabetes. The isolated RNA, all of it, was reverse transcribed, so expressed TCRB transcripts were what got sequenced. Assay: immunoSEQ multiplex PCR; the TCRdb copy retains only in-frame clones and omits some. The sample lists around 250,000 clones, less than 35% seen once, with under 4.5% in the top ten. Sequences were obtained from central memory CD4+ T cells from blood. These receptors all stem from a man aged 25 to 40 in good health.

This chain joins TRBV14 and TRBJ2-1; tentatively, D is TRBD1 or TRBD2 (5 bases each). CDR3 length: 14 residues. The germline V gene has CDR1 SGHDN and CDR2 FVKESK. Trimming stripped 1 base from V and 10 bases from J, with 14 bases between. CDR3 sequence reads: CASSQGLPGAEQFF. The CDR3 DNA reads TGTGCCAGCAGCCAAGGGCTTCCCGGGGCCGAGCAGTTCTTC.

The chain has TRBV4-3 and TRBJ2-7; no reliable D call. V was pared by 3 bases and J by 0 bases, with 18 bases between. The CDR3 sequence is 17 residues long. The germline CDR1 and CDR2 sequences are LGHNA and YSLEER. This CDR3 reads CASSHAVTRLFSYEQYF. The CDR3 DNA reads as TGCGCCAGCAGCCACGCGGTAACTCGGCTATTCTCCTACGAGCAGTACTTC.

This rearrangement joins TRBV5-1 to TRBJ2-3; 7 nucleotides match TRBD1. The V gene end was trimmed by 4 bases and the J gene end by 0 bases; junction bases not matched to a gene: 8. Germline V lookup: CDR1 SGHRS, CDR2 YFSETQ. This CDR3 contains 16 residues. CDR3 in amino acids: CASSPIDRDSTDTQYF. CDR3 DNA sequence: TGCGCCAGCAGCCCGATCGACAGGGATAGCACAGATACGCAGTATTTT.